This T cell receptor (beta chain) is drawn from a study of shared clonotypes between healthy human individuals. Points from the study as a whole: A small donor pool kept down the genetic and exposure-history diversity that was represented.

Germline V CDR1 and CDR2: LGHNA, YSLEER. The CDR3 is 16 amino acids. V shed 3 bases, J shed 5 bases, and the junction held 9 bases outside the gene matches. Of note for this clone: What it binds is not known.

Profiling relied on immunoSEQ multiplex PCR, and the TCRdb table lists in-frame clones only, not all of them. The sample consists of about 1.5 million clones, roughly 98% of them appearing once. V gene TRBV4-3 combines with J gene TRBJ2-3; 9 positions agree with TRBD2. The origin of this receptor is a man aged 25 to 40 in good health. Sequencing used naive CD4+ T cells sorted from blood. Regarding subset: CD45RA+ positively selected. As DNA, the CDR3 is TGCGCCAGCAGCCACCTACTAGCGGGCCTTGAAGATACGCAGTATTTT. Protein sequence: CASSHLLAGLEDTQYF.